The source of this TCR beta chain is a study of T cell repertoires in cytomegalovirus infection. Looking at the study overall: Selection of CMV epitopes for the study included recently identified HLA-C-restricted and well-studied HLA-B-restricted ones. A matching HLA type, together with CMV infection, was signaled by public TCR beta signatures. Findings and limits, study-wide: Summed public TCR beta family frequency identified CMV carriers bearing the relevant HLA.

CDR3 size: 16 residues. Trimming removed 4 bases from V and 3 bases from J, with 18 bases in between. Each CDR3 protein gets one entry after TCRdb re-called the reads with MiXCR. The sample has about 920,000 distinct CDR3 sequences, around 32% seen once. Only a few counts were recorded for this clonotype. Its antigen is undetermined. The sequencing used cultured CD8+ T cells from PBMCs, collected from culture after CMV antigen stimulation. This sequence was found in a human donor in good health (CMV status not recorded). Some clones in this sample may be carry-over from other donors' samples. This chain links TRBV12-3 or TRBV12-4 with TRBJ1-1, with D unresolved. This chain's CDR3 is CASSYHPRRRDTEAFF. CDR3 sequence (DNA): TGTGCCAGCAGTTACCACCCTCGGCGGAGGGACACTGAAGCTTTCTTT.